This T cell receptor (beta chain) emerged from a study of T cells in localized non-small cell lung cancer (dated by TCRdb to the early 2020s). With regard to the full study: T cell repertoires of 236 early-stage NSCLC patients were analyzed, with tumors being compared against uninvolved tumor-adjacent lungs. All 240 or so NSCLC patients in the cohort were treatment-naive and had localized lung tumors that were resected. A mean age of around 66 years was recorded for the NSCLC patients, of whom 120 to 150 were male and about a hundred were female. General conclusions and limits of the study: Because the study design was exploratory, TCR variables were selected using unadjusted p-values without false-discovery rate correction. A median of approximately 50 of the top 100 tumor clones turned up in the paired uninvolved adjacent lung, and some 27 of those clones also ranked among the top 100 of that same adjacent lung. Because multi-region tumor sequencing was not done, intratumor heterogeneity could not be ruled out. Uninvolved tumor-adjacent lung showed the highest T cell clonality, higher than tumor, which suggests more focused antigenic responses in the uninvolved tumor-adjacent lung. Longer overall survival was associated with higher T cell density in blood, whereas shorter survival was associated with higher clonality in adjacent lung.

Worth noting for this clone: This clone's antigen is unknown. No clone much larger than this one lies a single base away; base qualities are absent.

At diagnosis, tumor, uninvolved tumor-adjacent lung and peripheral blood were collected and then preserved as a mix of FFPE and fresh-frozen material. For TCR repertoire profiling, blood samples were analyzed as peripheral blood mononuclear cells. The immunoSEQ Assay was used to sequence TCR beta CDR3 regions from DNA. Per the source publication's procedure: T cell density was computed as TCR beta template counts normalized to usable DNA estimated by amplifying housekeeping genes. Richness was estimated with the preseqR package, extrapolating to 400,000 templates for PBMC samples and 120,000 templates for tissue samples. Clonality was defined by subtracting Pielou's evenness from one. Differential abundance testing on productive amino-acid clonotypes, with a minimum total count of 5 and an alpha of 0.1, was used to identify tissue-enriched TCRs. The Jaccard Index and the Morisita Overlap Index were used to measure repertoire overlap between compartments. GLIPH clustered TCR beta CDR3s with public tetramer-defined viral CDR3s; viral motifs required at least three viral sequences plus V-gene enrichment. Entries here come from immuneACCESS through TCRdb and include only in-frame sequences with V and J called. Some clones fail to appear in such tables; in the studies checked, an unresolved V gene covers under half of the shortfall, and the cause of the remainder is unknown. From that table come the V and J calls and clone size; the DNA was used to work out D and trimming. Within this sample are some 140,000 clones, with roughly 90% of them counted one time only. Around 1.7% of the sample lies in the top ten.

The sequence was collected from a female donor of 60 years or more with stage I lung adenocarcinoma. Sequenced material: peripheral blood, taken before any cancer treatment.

The nucleotides are TGTGCCAGCAGATACGGACAAGACTCCTACGAGCAGTACTTC. It codes for CASRYGQDSYEQYF. The chain uses TRBV2 and TRBJ2-7, and possibly TRBD1, on 5 matching bases. The germline ends are 12 bases apart after V is trimmed by 6 bases and J by 0 bases. The germline V gene sets CDR1 to SNHLY and CDR2 to FYNNEI. The CDR3 runs 14 residues from the cysteine to the phenylalanine. Here the CDR3 DNA is all that survives: 42 bases in frame from base 1.